Below, 8 T cell receptor beta chains from the same sample are listed, as sequenced in a study of blood T cells in healthy people across ages. The authors ran a second PCR of roughly 6 to 12 cycles using a sample-barcoded 5' primer and a J-beta primer mix. MiXCR, applied by TCRdb to the 5' RACE reads, yields one record per CDR3 protein. The sample shows 550,000 to 600,000 distinct CDR3 sequences, around 48% of them seen only once. The sequenced sample consisted of blood. Source of these receptors: a man older than 75 in good health.

The V gene is TRBV15, the J gene TRBJ2-1, with a possible D match to TRBD1 (6 bases). The CDR3 length is 17 residues. The V gene lost 3 bases and the J gene lost 9 bases, with 24 bases spanning the gap. The germline V gene encodes CDR1 LNHNV and CDR2 YYDKDF (reference sequence). The CDR3 coding sequence is TGTGCCACCAGCAGGGCTACAGGGTCCAGCCCCCAGGGTGAGCAGTTCTTC. Its protein is CATSRATGSSPQGEQFF.

CDR3 bases: TGTGCCAGCATCAGAAACAGCCTGAACACTGAAGCTTTCTTT. It is translated as CASIRNSLNTEAFF. The genes are TRBV5-6 and TRBJ1-1; no firm D call. The CDR3 totals 14 residues. Per germline, CDR1 SGHDT and CDR2 YYEEEE. The V end was cut by 6 bases, the J end by 0 bases, with 12 bases between. The full variable domain, its missing parts supplied by reference TRBV5-6 and TRBJ1-1, is DAGVTQSPTHLIKTRGQQVTLRCSPKSGHDTVSWYQQALGQGPQFIFQYYEEEERQRGNFPDRFSGHQFPNYSSELNVNALLLGDSALYLCASIRNSLNTEAFFGQGTRLTVV.

This rearrangement joins TRBV5-1 to TRBJ1-2; D is undetermined. CDR3 length: 14 amino acids. V shed 0 bases and J shed 8 bases, with 14 bases lying between them. Germline V lookup: CDR1 SGHRS, CDR2 YFSETQ. For the CDR3, the DNA is TGCGCCAGCAGCTTGGCGTCGGCCAACGCGGGCTACACCTTC. As protein: CASSLASANAGYTF.

This sequence joins TRBV11-2 and TRBJ1-1, with D unclear. In germline, CDR1 is SGHAT, CDR2 FQNNGV. The CDR3 covers 14 residues. The ends were cut back, 5 bases at V and 7 bases at J, with 17 bases in the middle. CDR3 residues: CASSNGRGTNEAFF. The DNA of the CDR3 is TGTGCCAGCAGCAACGGACGGGGTACTAATGAAGCTTTCTTT.

This clonotype was found a few times. V gene TRBV18 combines with J gene TRBJ2-7, with D possibly TRBD2 on 6 matching bases. Germline V CDR1 and CDR2: KGHSH, LQKENI. Deletions cut 10 bases from V and 4 bases from J, with 14 bases between. The CDR3 is 12 residues long. This CDR3 reads CATAAGPYEQYF. The DNA for the CDR3 is TGTGCCACGGCGGCGGGGCCTTACGAGCAGTACTTC.

This clonotype turned up a few times. CDR3 sequence: CASSRGQGERGYTF. The CDR3 nucleotides are TGTGCCAGCAGCAGGGGACAGGGTGAAAGAGGCTACACCTTC. This chain joins TRBV7-9 and TRBJ1-2, with 9 bases fitting TRBD1. Germline lookup yields CDR1 SEHNR and CDR2 FQNEAQ (reference sequence). The CDR3 sequence is 14 residues long. With 5 bases clipped from V and 8 bases from J, the junction kept 9 bases outside the gene matches. Drawing the rest from reference TRBV7-9 and TRBJ1-2, the complete variable domain is DTGVSQNPRHKITKRGQNVTFRCDPISEHNRLYWYRQTLGQGPEFLTYFQNEAQLEKSRLLSDRFSAERPKGSFSTLEIQRTEQGDSAMYLCASSRGQGERGYTFGSGTRLTVV.

The chain couples TRBV30 to TRBJ2-3; no definite D call. This CDR3 has 14 residues. Trimming cost V 0 bases and J 3 bases, with 10 bases left between them. CDR1 GTSNPN and CDR2 SVGIG come from the germline V gene (reference sequence). In nucleotides, the CDR3 is TGTGCCTGGAGTGTGTGGGCGATGACAGATACGCAGTATTTT. It is translated as CAWSVWAMTDTQYF.

The chain is built from TRBV7-2 and TRBJ2-4; 10 bases map to TRBD1. The J segment lost 5 bases and the V segment lost 6 bases, leaving 13 bases of the junction unmatched. The germline V gene has CDR1 SGHTA and CDR2 FQGNSA. There are 17 residues in the CDR3. CDR3 nucleotides: TGTGCCAGCAGAGGGGGACAGGGGAACGCAAATGAAAACATTCAGTACTTC. It yields the protein CASRGGQGNANENIQYF.